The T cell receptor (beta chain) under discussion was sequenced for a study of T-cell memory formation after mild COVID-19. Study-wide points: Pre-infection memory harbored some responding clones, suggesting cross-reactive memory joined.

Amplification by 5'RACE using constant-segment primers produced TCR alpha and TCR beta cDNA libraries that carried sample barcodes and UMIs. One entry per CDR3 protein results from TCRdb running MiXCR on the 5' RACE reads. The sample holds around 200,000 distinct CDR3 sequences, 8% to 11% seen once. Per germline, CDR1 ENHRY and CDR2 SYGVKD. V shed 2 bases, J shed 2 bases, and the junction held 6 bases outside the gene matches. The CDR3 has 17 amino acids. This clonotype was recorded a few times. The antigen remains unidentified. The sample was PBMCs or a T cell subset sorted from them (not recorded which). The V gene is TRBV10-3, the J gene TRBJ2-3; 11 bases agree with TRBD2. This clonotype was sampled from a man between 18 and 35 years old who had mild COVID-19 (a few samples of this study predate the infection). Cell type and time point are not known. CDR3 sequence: CAISEPGLADSTDTQYF. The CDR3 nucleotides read TGTGCCATCAGTGAGCCGGGACTAGCGGACTCCACAGATACGCAGTATTTT.